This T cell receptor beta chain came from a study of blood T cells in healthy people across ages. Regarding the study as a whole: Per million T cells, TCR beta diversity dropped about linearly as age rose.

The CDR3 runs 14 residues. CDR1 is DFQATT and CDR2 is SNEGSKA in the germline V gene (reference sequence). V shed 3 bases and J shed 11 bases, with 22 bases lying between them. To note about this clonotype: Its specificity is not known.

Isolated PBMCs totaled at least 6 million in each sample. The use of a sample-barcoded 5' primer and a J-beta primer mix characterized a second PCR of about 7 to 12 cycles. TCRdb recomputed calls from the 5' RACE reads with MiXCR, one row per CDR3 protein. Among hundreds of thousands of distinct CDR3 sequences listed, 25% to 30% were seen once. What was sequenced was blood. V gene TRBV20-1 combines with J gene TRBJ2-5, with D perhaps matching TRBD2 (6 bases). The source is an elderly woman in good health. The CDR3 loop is CSARGGLGVNEQYF. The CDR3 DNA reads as TGCAGTGCTAGGGGGGGTCTAGGAGTAAATGAGCAGTACTTC.